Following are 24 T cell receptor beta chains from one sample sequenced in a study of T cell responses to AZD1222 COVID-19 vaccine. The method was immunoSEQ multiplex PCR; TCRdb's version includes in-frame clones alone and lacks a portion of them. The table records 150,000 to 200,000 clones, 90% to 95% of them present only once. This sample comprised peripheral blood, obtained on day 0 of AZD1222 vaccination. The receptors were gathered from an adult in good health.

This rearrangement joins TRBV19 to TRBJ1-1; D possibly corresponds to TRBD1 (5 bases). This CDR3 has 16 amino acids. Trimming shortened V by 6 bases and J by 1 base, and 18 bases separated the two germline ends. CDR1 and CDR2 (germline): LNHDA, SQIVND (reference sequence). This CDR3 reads CASRGMTDESNTEAFF. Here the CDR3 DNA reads TGTGCCAGTAGGGGCATGACAGACGAATCGAACACTGAAGCTTTCTTT.

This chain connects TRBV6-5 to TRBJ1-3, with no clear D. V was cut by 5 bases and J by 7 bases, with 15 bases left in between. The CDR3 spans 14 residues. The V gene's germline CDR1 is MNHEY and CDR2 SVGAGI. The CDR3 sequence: CASSPLRGRNTIYF. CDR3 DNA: TGTGCCAGCAGTCCGCTCCGGGGTCGGAACACCATATATTTT.

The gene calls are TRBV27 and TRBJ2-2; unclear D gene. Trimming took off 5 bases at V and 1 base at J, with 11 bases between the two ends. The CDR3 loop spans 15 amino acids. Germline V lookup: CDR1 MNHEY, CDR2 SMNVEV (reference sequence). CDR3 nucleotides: TGTGCCAGCAGTCGATCGGATTGGAACACCGGGGAGCTGTTTTTT. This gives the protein CASSRSDWNTGELFF.

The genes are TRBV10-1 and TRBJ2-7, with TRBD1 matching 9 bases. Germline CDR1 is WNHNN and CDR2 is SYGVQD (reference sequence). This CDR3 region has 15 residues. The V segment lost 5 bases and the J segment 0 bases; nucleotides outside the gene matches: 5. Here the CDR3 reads CASSRDRDASYEQYF. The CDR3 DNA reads TGCGCCAGCAGTAGGGACAGGGATGCCTCCTACGAGCAGTACTTC.

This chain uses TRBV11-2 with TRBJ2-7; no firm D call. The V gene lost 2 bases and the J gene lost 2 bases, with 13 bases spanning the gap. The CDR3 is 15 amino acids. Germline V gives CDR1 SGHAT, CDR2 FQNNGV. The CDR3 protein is CASSLQGNRAYEQYF. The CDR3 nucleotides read TGTGCCAGCAGCTTACAAGGGAATAGGGCCTACGAGCAGTACTTC. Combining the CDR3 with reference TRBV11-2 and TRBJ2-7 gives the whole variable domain EAGVAQSPRYKIIEKRQSVAFWCNPISGHATLYWYQQILGQGPKLLIQFQNNGVVDDSQLPKDRFSAERLKGVDSTLKIQPAKLEDSAVYLCASSLQGNRAYEQYFGPGTRLTVT.

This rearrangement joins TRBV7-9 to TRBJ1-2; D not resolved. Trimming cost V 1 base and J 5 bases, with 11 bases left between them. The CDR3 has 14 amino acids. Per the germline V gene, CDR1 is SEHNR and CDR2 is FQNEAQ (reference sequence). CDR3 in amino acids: CASSLVYSPYGYTF. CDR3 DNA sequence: TGTGCCAGCAGCTTAGTATACAGTCCATATGGCTACACCTTC.

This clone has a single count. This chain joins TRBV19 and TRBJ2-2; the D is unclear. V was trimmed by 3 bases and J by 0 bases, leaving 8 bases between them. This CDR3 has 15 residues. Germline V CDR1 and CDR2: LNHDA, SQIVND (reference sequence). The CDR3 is CASSIAWSNTGELFF. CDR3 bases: TGTGCCAGTAGTATCGCCTGGTCGAACACCGGGGAGCTGTTTTTT.

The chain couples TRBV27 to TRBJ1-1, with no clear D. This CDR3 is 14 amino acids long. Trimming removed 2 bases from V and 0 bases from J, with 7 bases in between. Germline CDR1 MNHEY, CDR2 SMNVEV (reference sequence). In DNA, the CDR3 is TGTGCCAGCAGTTTAAGGAGGATGAACACTGAAGCTTTCTTT. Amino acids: CASSLRRMNTEAFF.

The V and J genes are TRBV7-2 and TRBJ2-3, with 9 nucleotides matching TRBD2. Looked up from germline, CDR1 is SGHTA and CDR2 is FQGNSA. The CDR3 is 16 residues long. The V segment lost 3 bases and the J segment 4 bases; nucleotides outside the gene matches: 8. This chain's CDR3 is CASSFVSGGWADTQYF. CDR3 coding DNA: TGTGCCAGCAGCTTCGTAAGCGGGGGGTGGGCAGATACGCAGTATTTT. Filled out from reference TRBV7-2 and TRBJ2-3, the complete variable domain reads GAGVSQSPSNKVTEKGKDVELRCDPISGHTALYWYRQSLGQGLEFLIYFQGNSAPDKSGLPSDRFSAERTGGSVSTLTIQRTQQEDSAVYLCASSFVSGGWADTQYFGPGTRLTVL.

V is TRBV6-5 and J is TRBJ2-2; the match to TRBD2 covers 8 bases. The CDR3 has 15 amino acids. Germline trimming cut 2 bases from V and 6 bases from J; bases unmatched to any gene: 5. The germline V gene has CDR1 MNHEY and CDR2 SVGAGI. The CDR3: CASSYISGSAGELFF. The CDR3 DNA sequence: TGTGCCAGCAGTTACATCAGCGGGAGTGCCGGGGAGCTGTTTTTT.

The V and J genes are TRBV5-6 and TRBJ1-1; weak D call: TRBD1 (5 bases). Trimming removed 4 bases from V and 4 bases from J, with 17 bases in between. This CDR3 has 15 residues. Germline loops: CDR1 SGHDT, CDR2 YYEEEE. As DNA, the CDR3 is TGTGCCAGCAGCGTGTGGGCAGGGTCGGGCACTGAAGCTTTCTTT. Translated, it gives CASSVWAGSGTEAFF. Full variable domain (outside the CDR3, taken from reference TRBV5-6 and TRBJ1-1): DAGVTQSPTHLIKTRGQQVTLRCSPKSGHDTVSWYQQALGQGPQFIFQYYEEEERQRGNFPDRFSGHQFPNYSSELNVNALLLGDSALYLCASSVWAGSGTEAFFGQGTRLTVV.

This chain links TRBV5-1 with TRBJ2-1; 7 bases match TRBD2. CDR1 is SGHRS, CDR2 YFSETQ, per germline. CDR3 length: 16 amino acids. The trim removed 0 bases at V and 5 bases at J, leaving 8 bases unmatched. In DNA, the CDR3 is TGCGCCAGCAGCTTGGTATCCGGGGGGAGACACAATGAGCAGTTCTTC. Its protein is CASSLVSGGRHNEQFF. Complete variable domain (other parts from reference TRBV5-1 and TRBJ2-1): KAGVTQTPRYLIKTRGQQVTLSCSPISGHRSVSWYQQTPGQGLQFLFEYFSETQRNKGNFPGRFSGRQFSNSRSEMNVSTLELGDSALYLCASSLVSGGRHNEQFFGPGTRLTVL.

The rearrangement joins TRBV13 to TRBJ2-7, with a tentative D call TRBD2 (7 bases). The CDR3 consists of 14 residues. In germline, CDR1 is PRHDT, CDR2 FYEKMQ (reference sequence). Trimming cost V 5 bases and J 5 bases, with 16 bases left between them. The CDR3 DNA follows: TGTGCCAGCAGCCCTCAGGGGAGGGTAGACGAGCAGTACTTC. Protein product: CASSPQGRVDEQYF.

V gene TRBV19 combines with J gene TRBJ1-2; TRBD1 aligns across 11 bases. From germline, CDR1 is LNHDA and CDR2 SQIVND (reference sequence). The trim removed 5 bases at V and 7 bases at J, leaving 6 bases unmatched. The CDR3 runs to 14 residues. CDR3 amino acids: CASSPGQGVGGYTF. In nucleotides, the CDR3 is TGTGCCAGTAGTCCGGGACAGGGGGTTGGTGGCTACACCTTC. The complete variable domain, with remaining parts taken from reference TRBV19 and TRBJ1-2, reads DGGITQSPKYLFRKEGQNVTLSCEQNLNHDAMYWYRQDPGQGLRLIYYSQIVNDFQKGDIAEGYSVSREKKESFPLTVTSAQKNPTAFYLCASSPGQGVGGYTFGSGTRLTVV.

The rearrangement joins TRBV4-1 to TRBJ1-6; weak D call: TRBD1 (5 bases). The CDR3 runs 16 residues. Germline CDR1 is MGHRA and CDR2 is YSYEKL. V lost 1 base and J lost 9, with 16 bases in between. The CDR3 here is CASSQGPPSGGSPLHF. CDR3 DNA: TGCGCCAGCAGCCAAGGTCCGCCGAGTGGGGGTTCACCCCTCCACTTT.

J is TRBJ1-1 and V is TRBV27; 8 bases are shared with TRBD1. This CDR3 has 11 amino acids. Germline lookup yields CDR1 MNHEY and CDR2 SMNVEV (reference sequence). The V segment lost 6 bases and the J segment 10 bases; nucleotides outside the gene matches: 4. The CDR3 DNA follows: TGTGCCAGCAGGATGGGGACAGGAGCTTTCTTT. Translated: CASRMGTGAFF.

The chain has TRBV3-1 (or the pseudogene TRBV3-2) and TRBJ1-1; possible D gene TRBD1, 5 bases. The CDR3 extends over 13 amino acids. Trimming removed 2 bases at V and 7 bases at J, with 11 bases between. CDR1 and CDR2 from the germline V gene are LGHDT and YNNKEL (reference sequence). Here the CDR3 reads CASSQYRGGEAFF. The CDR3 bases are TGTGCCAGCAGCCAATATAGGGGTGGTGAAGCTTTCTTT.

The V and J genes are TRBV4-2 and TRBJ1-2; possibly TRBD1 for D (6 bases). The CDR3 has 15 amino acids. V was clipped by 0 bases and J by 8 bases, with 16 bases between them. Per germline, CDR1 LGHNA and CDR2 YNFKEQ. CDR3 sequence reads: CASSQDRGAPGGYTF. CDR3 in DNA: TGTGCCAGCAGCCAAGATCGGGGGGCACCGGGCGGCTACACCTTC.

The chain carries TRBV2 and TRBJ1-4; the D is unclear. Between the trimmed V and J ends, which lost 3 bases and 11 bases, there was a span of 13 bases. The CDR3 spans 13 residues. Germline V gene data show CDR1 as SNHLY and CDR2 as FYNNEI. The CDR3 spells CASSDLDPAKLFF. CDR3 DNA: TGTGCCAGCAGTGATTTAGATCCGGCGAAACTGTTTTTT.

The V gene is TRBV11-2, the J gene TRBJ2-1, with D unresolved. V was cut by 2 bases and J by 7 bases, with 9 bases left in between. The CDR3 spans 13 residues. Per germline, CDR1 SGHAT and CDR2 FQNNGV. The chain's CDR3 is CASSLLWWNEQFF. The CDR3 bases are TGTGCCAGCAGCTTACTCTGGTGGAATGAGCAGTTCTTC. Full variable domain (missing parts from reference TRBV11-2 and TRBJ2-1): EAGVAQSPRYKIIEKRQSVAFWCNPISGHATLYWYQQILGQGPKLLIQFQNNGVVDDSQLPKDRFSAERLKGVDSTLKIQPAKLEDSAVYLCASSLLWWNEQFFGPGTRLTVL.

As DNA, the CDR3 is TGTGCCACCCAGACCCTAGGGGACCTCCAGTATTTT. Translating it yields CATQTLGDLQYF. The chain carries TRBV12-3 or TRBV12-4 and TRBJ2-3; D could derive from TRBD1 or TRBD2 (5 bases each). V lost 10 bases and J lost 12, with 20 bases in between. The CDR3 consists of 12 residues.

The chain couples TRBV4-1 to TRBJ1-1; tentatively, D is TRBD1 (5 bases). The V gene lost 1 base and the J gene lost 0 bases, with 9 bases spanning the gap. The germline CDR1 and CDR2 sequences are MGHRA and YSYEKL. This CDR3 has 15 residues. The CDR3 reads CASSQVQGLNTEAFF. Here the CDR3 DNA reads TGCGCCAGCAGCCAAGTCCAGGGCCTGAACACTGAAGCTTTCTTT.

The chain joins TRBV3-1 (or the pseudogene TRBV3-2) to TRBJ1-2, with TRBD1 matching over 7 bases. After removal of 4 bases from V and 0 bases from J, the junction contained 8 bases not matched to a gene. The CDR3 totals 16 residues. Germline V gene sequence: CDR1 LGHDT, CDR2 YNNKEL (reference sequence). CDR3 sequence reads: CASSRWDRRANYGYTF. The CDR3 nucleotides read TGTGCCAGCAGCCGCTGGGACAGAAGAGCTAACTATGGCTACACCTTC.

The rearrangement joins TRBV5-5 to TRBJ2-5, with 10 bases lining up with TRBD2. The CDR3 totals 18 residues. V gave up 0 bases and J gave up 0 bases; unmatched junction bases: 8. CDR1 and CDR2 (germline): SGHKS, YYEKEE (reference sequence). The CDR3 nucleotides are TGTGCCAGCAGCTTGGCCGAAATACTAGCGGGGAACCAAGAGACCCAGTACTTC. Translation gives CASSLAEILAGNQETQYF.